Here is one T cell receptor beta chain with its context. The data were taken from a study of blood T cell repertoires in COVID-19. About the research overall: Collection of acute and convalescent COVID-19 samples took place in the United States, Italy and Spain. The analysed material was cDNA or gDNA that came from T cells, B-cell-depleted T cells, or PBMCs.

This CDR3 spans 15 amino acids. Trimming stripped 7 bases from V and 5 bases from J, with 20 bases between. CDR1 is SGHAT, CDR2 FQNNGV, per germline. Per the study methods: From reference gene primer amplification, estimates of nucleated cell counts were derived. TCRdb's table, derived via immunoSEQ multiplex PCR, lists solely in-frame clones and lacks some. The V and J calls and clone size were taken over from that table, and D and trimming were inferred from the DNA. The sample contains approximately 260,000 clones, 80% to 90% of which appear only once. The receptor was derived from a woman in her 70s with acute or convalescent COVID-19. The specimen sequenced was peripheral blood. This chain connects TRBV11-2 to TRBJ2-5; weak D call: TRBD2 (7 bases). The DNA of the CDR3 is TGTGCCAGCACCGTTGGGGGGGCCATAGGGGAGACCCAGTACTTC. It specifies CASTVGGAIGETQYF.